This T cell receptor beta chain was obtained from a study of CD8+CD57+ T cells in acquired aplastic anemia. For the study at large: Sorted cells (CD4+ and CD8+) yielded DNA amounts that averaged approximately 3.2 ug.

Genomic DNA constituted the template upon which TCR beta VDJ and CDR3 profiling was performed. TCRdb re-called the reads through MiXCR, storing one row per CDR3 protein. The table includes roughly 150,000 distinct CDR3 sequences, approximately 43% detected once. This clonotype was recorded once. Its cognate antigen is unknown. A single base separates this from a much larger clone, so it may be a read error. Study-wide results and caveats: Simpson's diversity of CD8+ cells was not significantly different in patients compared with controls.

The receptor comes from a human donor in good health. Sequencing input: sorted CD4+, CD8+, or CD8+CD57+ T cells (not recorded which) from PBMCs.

CDR3 sequence: CASTAPLGAPDTQYF. In nucleotides, the CDR3 is TGTGCCAGCACTGCCCCTTTAGGGGCACCAGATACGCAGTATTTT. The genes are TRBV12-3 or TRBV12-4 and TRBJ2-3, with a possible D match to TRBD1 (5 bases). V lost 7 bases, J lost 4 bases, and 18 bases lay in between. The length of the CDR3 is 15 residues.